This entry describes one T cell receptor beta chain. Across several immunoSEQ plates, the genomic DNA of each subset was split evenly. Methods used by the authors: For the immunoSEQ data, sequences were junction-only without quality scores, so filtering differed. TCRdb keeps only in-frame clones here, not all; method: immunoSEQ multiplex PCR. For V, J and clone size, that table is used; D and trimming come from the DNA. The sample holds over 2,000,000 clones, about 94% seen once. Trimming cost V 4 bases and J 2 bases; bases outside gene matches: 0. Germline V gene lookup returns CDR1 SGHVS and CDR2 FQNEAQ. This CDR3 is 14 amino acids long. CD45RO negativity and positive selection for CCR7 defined naive CD8 cells, a population that excluded terminally differentiated effector memory CD45RA+ cells. There were only Caucasian adults among the donors, and all lived in Nashville, Tennessee. The sample is drawn from a study of shared clonotypes between healthy human individuals. In the study overall: Each donor's CD4 naive and CD4 memory cells filled three plates apiece, CD8 naive two, and CD8 memory one.

The clonotype originates from a man aged 18 to 30 in good health. Some clones in this sample may be carry-over from other donors' samples. This chain uses TRBV7-8 with TRBJ1-3; 9 bases map to TRBD1. The source material was naive CD8+ T cells from PBMCs. This CDR3 reads CASSWDRAGNTIYF. The DNA for the CDR3 is TGTGCCAGCAGCTGGGACAGGGCTGGAAACACCATATATTTT.